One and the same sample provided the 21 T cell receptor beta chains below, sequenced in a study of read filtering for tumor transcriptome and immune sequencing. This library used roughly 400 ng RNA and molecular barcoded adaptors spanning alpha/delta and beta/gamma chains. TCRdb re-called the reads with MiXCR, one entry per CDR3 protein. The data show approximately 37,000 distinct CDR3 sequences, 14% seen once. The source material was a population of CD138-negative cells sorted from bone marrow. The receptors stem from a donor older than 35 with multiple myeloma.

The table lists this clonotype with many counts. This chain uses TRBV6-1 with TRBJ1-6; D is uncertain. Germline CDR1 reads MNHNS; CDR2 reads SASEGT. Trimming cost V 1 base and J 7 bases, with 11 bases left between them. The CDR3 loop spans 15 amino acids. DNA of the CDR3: TGTGCCAGCAGTGAAGGTCAAGCTTTCAATTCACCCCTCCACTTT. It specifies CASSEGQAFNSPLHF.

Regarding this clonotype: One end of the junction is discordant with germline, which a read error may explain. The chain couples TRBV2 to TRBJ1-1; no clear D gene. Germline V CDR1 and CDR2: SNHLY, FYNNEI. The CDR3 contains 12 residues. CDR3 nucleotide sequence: TGTACCAGCGCCCGAGGCCGGACTGAAGCTTTCTTT. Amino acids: CTSARGRTEAFF.

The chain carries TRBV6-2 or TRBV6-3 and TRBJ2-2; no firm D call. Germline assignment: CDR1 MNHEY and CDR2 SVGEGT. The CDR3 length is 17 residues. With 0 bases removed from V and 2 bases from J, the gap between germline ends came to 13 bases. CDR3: CASSYSARTLNTGELFF. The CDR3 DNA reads TGTGCCAGCAGTTACTCGGCCCGCACGCTTAACACCGGGGAGCTGTTTTTT.

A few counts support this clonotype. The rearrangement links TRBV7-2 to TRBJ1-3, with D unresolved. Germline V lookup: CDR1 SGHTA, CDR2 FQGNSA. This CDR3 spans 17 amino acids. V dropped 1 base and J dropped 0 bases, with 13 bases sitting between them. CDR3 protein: CASSLGRPRGSGNTIYF. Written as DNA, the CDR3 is TGTGCCAGCAGCTTAGGACGCCCTCGGGGCTCTGGAAACACCATATATTTT.

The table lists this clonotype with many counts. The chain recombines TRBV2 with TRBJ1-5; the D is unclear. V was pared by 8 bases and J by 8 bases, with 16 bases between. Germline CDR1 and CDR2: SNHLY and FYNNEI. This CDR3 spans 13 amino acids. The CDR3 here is CASRFEWREPQHF. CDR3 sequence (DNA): TGTGCCAGCCGATTCGAATGGAGGGAGCCCCAGCATTTT.

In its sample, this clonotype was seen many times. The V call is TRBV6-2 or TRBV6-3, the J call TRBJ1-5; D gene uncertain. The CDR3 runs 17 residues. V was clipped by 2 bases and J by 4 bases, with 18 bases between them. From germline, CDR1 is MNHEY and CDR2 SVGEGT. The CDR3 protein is CASSYLHGGSANQPQHF. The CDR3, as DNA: TGTGCCAGCAGTTACCTCCACGGTGGAAGCGCGAATCAGCCCCAGCATTTT.

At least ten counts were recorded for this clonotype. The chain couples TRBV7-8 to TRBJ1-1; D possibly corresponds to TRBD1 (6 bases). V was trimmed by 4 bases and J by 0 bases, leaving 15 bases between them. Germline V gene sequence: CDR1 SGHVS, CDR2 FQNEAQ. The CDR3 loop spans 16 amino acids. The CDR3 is CASSSQGTLLNTEAFF. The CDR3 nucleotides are TGTGCCAGCAGCTCTCAGGGGACATTGTTGAACACTGAAGCTTTCTTT.

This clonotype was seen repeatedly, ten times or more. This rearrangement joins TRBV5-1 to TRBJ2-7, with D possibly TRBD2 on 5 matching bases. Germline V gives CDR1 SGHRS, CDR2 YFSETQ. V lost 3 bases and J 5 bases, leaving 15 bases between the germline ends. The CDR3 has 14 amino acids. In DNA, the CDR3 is TGCGCCAGCAGCTCTCTCGGGGAGCGGAACGAGCAGTACTTC. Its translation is CASSSLGERNEQYF.

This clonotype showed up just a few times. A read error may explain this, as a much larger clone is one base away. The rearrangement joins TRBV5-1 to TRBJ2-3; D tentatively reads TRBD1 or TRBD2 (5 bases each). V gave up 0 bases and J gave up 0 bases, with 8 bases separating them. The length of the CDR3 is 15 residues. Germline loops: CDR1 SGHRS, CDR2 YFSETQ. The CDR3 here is CASSLAGRSTDTQYF. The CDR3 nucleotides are TGCGCCAGCAGCTTGGCGGGACGAAGCACAGATACGCAGTATTTT. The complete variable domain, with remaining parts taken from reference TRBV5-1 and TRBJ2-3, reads KAGVTQTPRYLIKTRGQQVTLSCSPISGHRSVSWYQQTPGQGLQFLFEYFSETQRNKGNFPGRFSGRQFSNSRSEMNVSTLELGDSALYLCASSLAGRSTDTQYFGPGTRLTVL.

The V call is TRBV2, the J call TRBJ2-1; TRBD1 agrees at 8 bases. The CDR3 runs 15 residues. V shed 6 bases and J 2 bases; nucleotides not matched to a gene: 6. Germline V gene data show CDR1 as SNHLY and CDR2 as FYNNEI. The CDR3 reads CASRPGTGTYNEQFF. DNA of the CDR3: TGTGCCAGCAGGCCCGGGACAGGAACCTACAATGAGCAGTTCTTC.

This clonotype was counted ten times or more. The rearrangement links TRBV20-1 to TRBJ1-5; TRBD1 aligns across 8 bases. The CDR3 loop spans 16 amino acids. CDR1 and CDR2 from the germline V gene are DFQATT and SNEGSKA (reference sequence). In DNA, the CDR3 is TGCAGCGCCTCAGGACAGGGACCTTATAGCAATCAGCCCCAGCATTTT. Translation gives CSASGQGPYSNQPQHF.

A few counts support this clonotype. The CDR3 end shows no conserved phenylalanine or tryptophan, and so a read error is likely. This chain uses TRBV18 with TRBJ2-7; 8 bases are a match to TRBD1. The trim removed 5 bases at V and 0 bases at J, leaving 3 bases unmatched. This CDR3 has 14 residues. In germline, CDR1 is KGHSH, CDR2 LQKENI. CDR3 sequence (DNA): TGTGCCAGCTCATCGGACAGGGTCTCCTACGAGCAGTACCTC. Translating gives CASSSDRVSYEQYL.

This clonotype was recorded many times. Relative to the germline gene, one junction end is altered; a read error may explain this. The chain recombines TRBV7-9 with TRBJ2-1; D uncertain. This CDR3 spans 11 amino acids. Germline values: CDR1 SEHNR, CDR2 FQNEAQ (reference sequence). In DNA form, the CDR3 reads TGTGCCAGCAGCAATGGACCGGACGCGATCTTC. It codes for CASSNGPDAIF.

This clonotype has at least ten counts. CDR3 sequence: CASSSGYLAPQEAFF. DNA for the CDR3: TGTGCCAGCAGTTCCGGCTACTTGGCCCCCCAAGAAGCTTTCTTT. The chain joins TRBV6-5 to TRBJ1-1; D uncertain. The CDR3 covers 15 residues. Trimming shortened V by 4 bases and J by 8 bases, and 20 bases separated the two germline ends. CDR1 and CDR2 (germline): MNHEY, SVGAGI.

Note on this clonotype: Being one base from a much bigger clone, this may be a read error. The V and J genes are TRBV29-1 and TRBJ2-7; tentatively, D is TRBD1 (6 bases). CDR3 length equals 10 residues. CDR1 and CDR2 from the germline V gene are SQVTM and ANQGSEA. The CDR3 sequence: CSARGHEQCF. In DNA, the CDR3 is TGCAGCGCCAGGGGCCACGAGCAGTGCTTC.

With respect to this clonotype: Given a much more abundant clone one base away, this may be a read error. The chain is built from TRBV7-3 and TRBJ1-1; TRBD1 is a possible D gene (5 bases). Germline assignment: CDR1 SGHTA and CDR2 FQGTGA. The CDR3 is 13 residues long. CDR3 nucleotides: TGTGCCAGCAGCTTAATTCGGGGCACTGAAGCTTACTTT. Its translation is CASSLIRGTEAYF.

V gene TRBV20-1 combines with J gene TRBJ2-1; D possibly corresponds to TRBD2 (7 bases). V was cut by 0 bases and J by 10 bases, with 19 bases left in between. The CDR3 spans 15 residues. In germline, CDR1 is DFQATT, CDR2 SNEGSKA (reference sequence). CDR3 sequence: CSARDPGGDGEEQFF. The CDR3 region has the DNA TGCAGTGCTAGAGATCCGGGGGGCGATGGGGAAGAGCAGTTCTTC.

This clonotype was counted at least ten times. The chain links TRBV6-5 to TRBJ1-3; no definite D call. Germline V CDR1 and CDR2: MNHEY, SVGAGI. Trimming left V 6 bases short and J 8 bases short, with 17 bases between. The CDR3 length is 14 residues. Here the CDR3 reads CASSPGINGYTIYF. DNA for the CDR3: TGTGCCAGCAGCCCCGGGATAAATGGGTACACCATATATTTT.

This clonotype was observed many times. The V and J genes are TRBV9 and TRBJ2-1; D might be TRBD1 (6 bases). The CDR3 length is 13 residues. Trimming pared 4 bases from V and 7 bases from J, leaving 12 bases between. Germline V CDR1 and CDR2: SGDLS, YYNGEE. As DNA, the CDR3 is TGTGCCAGCAGCCCCCACGGACAGAATGAGCAGTTCTTC. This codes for CASSPHGQNEQFF.

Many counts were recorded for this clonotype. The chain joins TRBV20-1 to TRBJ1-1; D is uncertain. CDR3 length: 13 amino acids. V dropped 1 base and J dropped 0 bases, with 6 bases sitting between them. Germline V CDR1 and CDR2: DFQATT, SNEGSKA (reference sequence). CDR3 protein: CSARVRMNTEAFF. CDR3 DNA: TGCAGTGCTAGAGTCAGAATGAACACTGAAGCTTTCTTT.

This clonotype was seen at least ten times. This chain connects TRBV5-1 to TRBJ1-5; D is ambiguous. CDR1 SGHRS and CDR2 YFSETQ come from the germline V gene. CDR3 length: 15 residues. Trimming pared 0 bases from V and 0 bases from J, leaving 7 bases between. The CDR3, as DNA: TGCGCCAGCAGCTTGGACGGGGTTAGCAATCAGCCCCAGCATTTT. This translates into CASSLDGVSNQPQHF. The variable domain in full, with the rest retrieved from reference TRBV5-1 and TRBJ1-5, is KAGVTQTPRYLIKTRGQQVTLSCSPISGHRSVSWYQQTPGQGLQFLFEYFSETQRNKGNFPGRFSGRQFSNSRSEMNVSTLELGDSALYLCASSLDGVSNQPQHFGDGTRLSIL.